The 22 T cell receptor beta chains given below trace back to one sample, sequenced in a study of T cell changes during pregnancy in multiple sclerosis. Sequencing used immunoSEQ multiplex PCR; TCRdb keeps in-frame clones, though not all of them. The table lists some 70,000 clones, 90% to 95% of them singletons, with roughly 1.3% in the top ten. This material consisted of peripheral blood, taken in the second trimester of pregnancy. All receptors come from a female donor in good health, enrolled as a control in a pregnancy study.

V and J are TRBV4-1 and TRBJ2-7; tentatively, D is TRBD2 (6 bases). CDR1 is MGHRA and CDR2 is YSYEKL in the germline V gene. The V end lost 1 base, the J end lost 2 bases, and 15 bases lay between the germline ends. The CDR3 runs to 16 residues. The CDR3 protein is CASSQASGTVTYEQYF. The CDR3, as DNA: TGCGCCAGCAGCCAAGCTTCCGGGACTGTAACCTACGAGCAGTACTTC.

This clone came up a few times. The CDR3 region has the DNA TGTGCCAGCACCCCGGGTGGAAATTCACCCCTCCACTTT. Encoded protein: CASTPGGNSPLHF. The chain links TRBV7-8 to TRBJ1-6; D uncertain. Germline V gene lookup returns CDR1 SGHVS and CDR2 FQNEAQ. V was shortened by 7 bases and J by 7 bases, with 11 bases between the two germline ends. This CDR3 contains 13 residues.

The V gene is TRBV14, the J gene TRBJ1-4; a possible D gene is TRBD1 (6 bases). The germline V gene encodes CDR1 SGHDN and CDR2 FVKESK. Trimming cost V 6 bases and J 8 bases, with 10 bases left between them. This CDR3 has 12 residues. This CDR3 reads CASSYGGEKLFF. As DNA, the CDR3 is TGTGCCAGCAGTTATGGGGGCGAAAAACTGTTTTTT.

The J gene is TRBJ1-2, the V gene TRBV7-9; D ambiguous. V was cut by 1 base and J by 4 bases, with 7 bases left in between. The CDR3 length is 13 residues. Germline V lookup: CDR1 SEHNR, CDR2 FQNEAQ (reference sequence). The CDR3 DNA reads TGTGCCAGCAGCTTAGGGGAGATCTATGGCTACACCTTC. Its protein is CASSLGEIYGYTF.

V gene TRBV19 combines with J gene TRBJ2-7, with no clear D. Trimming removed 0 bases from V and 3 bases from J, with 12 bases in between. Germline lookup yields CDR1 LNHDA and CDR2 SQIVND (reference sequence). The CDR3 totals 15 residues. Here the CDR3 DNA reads TGTGCCAGTAGTATAGATTCCCAGAATCTCTACGAGCAGTACTTC. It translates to CASSIDSQNLYEQYF. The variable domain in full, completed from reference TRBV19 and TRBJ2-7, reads DGGITQSPKYLFRKEGQNVTLSCEQNLNHDAMYWYRQDPGQGLRLIYYSQIVNDFQKGDIAEGYSVSREKKESFPLTVTSAQKNPTAFYLCASSIDSQNLYEQYFGPGTRLTVT.

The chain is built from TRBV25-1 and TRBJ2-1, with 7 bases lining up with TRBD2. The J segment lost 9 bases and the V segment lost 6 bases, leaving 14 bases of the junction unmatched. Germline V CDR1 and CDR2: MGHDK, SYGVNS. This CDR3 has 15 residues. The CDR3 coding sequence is TGTGCCAGCAGCCTACCGGGTCTAGCGGCCCCTGAGCAGTTCTTC. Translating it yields CASSLPGLAAPEQFF. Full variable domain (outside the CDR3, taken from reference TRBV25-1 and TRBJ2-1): EADIYQTPRYLVIGTGKKITLECSQTMGHDKMYWYQQDPGMELHLIHYSYGVNSTEKGDLSSESTVSRIRTEHFPLTLESARPSHTSQYLCASSLPGLAAPEQFFGPGTRLTVL.

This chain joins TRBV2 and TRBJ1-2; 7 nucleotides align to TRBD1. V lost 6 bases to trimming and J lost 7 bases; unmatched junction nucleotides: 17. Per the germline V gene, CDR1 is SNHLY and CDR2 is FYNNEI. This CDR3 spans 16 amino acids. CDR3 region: CASRERLDRVKGGYTF. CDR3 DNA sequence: TGTGCCAGCAGGGAAAGACTTGACAGGGTGAAAGGTGGCTACACCTTC.

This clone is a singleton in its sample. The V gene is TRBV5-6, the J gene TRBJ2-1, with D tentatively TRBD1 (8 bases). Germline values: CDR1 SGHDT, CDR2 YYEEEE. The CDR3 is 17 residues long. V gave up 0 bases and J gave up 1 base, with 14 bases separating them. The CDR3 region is CASSLVTGGGSYNEQFF. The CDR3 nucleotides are TGTGCCAGCAGCTTGGTCACAGGGGGGGGATCCTACAATGAGCAGTTCTTC.

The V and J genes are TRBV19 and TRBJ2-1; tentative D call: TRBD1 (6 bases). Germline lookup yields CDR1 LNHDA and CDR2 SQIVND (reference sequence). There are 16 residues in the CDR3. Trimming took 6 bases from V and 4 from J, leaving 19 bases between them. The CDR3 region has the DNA TGTGCCAGTAGGTCTCCGGGCCAGGGGATTTACAATGAGCAGTTCTTC. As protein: CASRSPGQGIYNEQFF.

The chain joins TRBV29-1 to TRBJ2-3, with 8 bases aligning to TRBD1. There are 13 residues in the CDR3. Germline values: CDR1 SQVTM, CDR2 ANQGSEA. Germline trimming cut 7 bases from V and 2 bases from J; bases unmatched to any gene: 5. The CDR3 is CSAGQGLTDTQYF. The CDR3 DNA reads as TGCAGCGCTGGACAGGGACTCACAGATACGCAGTATTTT.

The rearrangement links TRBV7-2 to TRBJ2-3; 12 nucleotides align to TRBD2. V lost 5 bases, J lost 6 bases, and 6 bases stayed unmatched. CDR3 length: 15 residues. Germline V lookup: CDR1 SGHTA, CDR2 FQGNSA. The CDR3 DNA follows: TGTGCCAGCAGCCGACTAGCGGGAGCTAGCGATACGCAGTATTTT. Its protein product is CASSRLAGASDTQYF.

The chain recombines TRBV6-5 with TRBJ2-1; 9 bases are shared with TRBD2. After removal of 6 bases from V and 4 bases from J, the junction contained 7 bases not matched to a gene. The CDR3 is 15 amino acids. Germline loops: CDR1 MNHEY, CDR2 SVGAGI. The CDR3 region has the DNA TGTGCCAGCAGCACCCGACTAGCGGCTTACAATGAGCAGTTCTTC. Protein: CASSTRLAAYNEQFF.

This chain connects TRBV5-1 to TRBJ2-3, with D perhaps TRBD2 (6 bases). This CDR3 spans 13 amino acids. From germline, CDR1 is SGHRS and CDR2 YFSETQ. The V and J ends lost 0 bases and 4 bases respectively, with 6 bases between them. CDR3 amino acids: CASSLGRADTQYF. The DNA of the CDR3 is TGCGCCAGCAGCTTGGGGAGGGCAGATACGCAGTATTTT.

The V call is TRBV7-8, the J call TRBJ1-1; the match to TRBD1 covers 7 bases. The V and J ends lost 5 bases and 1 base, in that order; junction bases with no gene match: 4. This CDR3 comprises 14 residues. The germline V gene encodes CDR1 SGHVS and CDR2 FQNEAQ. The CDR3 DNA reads TGTGCCAGCAGCCTAAGGACAGGGAACACTGAAGCTTTCTTT. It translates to CASSLRTGNTEAFF.

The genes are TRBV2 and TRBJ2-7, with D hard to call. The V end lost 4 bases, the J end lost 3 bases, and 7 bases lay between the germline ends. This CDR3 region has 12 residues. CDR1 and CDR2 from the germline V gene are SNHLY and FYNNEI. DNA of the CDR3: TGTGCCAGCAGTGCTGAGATCTACGAGCAGTACTTC. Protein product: CASSAEIYEQYF.

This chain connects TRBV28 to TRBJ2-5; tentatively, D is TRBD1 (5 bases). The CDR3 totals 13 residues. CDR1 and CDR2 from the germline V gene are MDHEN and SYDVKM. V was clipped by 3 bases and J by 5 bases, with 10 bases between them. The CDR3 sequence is CASSLGRVETQYF. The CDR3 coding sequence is TGTGCCAGCAGTTTGGGCAGGGTGGAGACCCAGTACTTC.

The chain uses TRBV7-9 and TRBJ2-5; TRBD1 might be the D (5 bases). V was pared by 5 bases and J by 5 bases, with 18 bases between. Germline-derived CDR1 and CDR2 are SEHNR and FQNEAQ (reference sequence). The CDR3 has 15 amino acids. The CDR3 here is CASSPGQGASETQYF. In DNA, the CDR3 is TGTGCCAGCAGCCCAGGGCAGGGTGCCTCGGAGACCCAGTACTTC.

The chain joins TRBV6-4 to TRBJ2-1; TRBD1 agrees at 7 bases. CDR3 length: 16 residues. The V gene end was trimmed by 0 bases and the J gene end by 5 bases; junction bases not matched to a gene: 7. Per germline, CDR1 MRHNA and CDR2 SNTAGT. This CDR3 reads CASSDSSRGQDNEQFF. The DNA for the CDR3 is TGTGCCAGCAGTGACTCGAGTAGGGGGCAGGACAATGAGCAGTTCTTC.

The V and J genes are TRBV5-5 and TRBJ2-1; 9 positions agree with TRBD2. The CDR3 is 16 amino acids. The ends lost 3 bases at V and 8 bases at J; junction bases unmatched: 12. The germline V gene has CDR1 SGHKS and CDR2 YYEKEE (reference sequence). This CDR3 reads CASSSRPGGRGDEQFF. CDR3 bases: TGTGCCAGCAGCTCCCGCCCGGGCGGGAGGGGGGATGAGCAGTTCTTC.

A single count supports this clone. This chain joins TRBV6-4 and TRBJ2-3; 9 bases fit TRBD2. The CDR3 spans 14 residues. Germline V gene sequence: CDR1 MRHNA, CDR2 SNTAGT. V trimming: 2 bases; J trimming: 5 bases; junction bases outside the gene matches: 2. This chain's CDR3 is CASSDGREGDTQYF. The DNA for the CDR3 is TGTGCCAGCAGTGACGGGCGGGAGGGAGATACGCAGTATTTT.

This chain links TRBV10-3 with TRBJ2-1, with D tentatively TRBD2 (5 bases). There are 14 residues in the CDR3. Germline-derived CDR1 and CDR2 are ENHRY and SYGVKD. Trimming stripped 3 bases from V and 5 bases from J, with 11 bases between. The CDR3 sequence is CAISDPGSHNEQFF. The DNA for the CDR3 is TGTGCCATCAGTGACCCGGGGAGTCACAATGAGCAGTTCTTC.

CDR3 bases: TGCAGCGTTGAAGATCAAAGCCAAGGGGGAGAGACCCAGTACTTC. As protein: CSVEDQSQGGETQYF. The rearrangement uses TRBV29-1 and TRBJ2-5; D is perhaps TRBD1 (6 bases). The germline V gene encodes CDR1 SQVTM and CDR2 ANQGSEA. Between the trimmed V and J ends, which lost 0 bases and 4 bases, there was a span of 15 bases. The CDR3 extends over 15 amino acids. Combining the CDR3 with reference TRBV29-1 and TRBJ2-5 gives the whole variable domain SAVISQKPSRDICQRGTSLTIQCQVDSQVTMMFWYRQQPGQSLTLIATANQGSEATYESGFVIDKFPISRPNLTFSTLTVSNMSPEDSSIYLCSVEDQSQGGETQYFGPGTRLLVL.